The source of this T cell receptor (beta chain) is a study of CD8+ T cells in alopecia areata. Study-level information: Grafted skin came from C3H/HeJ donors with spontaneous alopecia (about 6-13 months old) and was placed on roughly 7-11-week-old female C3H/HeJ mice.

Findings and caveats of the study: Tissue-resident alphabeta T cells belonging to normal skin likewise get sequenced within scalp specimens.

Extracted RNA was reverse transcribed, and the resulting cDNA served as sequencing template. Clones were sequenced by immunoSEQ multiplex PCR, and TCRdb holds only the in-frame ones, with some missing. The repertoire consists of over 250,000 clones, none detected only once. Cells from pooled cutaneous lymph nodes were sorted by CD4, CD8alpha, NKG2D, NKG2ACE and other markers. This clone was seen more than once but under ten times. Its antigen is undetermined. All gene names here are mouse names. The sequence runs out 4 residues before the end of the CDR3; the remainder is reconstructed from the germline J gene. The CDR3 spans 12 residues. Between the trimmed V and J ends, which lost 0 bases and 3 bases, there was a span of 2 bases. Germline CDR1 and CDR2: NSQYPW and LRSPGD (reference sequence).

Sequencing input: CD4+ T cells sorted from a lymph node. This receptor was obtained from a C3H/HeJ mouse with alopecia areata. MHC haplotype here: H2-k. This chain connects TRBV1 to TRBJ1-2; D is undetermined. Here the CDR3 reads CTCSAEDSDYTF. The CDR3 DNA, read in part, is TGCACCTGCAGTGCAGAGGACTCC.